These 7 T cell receptor beta chains came from one sample sequenced in a study of T cell clonality in common variable immunodeficiency. Assay: immunoSEQ multiplex PCR; the TCRdb copy retains only in-frame clones and omits some. The sample holds 50,000 to 55,000 clones, and no clone turns up only once. The sample consisted of peripheral blood mononuclear cells. The receptor set was obtained from a person aged 18-69 years in good health.

For this clone: The missing CDR3 end, 3 residues past where the read stops, is filled in from the germline J gene. The rearrangement joins TRBV5-6 to TRBJ1-2, with a possible D match to TRBD1 (6 bases). The CDR3 is 13 amino acids. CDR1 SGHDT and CDR2 YYEEEE come from the germline V gene. Trimming took 1 base from V and 6 from J, leaving 10 bases between them. CDR3 region: CASSLWGGHGYTF. The CDR3 DNA, read in part, is TGTGCCAGCAGCTTGTGGGGGGGGCATGGC.

This clone was counted ten times or more. The DNA ends 3 residues before the CDR3 does, and the rest of the CDR3 is filled in from the germline J gene. The J gene is TRBJ2-3, the V gene TRBV6-2 or TRBV6-3; TRBD2 agrees at 8 bases. Germline-derived CDR1 and CDR2 are MNHEY and SVGEGT. The CDR3 covers 15 residues. The sequenced CDR3 bases are TGTGCCAGCACCACTACGCGGGGGGTGGGAGAGACG. This encodes CASTTTRGVGET. From start to end, the CDR3 is CASTTTRGVGETQYF.

This clone was counted at least ten times. The read gets to within 3 residues of the CDR3 end, and the germline J gene fills in the rest. This chain uses TRBV7-3 with TRBJ2-2; no clear D gene. CDR3 length: 12 residues. Trimming left V 1 base short and J 9 bases short, with 6 bases between. Germline-derived CDR1 and CDR2 are SGHTA and FQGTGA. The DNA read from the CDR3 is TGTGCCAGCAGCTTAAATGGCTGGGAG. This gives the protein CASSLNGWE. The entire CDR3 protein reads CASSLNGWELFF. The variable domain in full, with the rest retrieved from reference TRBV7-3 and TRBJ2-2, is GAGVSQTPSNKVTEKGKYVELRCDPISGHTALYWYRQSLGQGPEFLIYFQGTGAADDSGLPNDRFFAVRPEGSVSTLKIQRTERGDSAVYLCASSLNGWELFFGEGSRLTVL.

This clone showed up many times. The read stops 3 residues short of the end of the CDR3; the missing end is completed from the germline J gene. The J gene is TRBJ2-2, the V gene TRBV11-2, with 12 bases lining up with TRBD1. Germline CDR1 is SGHAT and CDR2 is FQNNGV. The CDR3 extends over 15 amino acids. V was clipped by 6 bases and J by 5 bases; unmatched bases: 4. Partial CDR3 DNA: TGTGCCAGCAGTTGGGACAGGGGGCTAACCGGGGAG. This translates into CASSWDRGLTGE. The whole CDR3 region reads CASSWDRGLTGELFF. Full variable domain (outside the CDR3, taken from reference TRBV11-2 and TRBJ2-2): EAGVAQSPRYKIIEKRQSVAFWCNPISGHATLYWYQQILGQGPKLLIQFQNNGVVDDSQLPKDRFSAERLKGVDSTLKIQPAKLEDSAVYLCASSWDRGLTGELFFGEGSRLTVL.

This clone was found a few times. Coverage ceases 3 residues before the CDR3 finishes, and the germline J gene fills in the end. The chain joins TRBV11-3 to TRBJ2-7; TRBD2 matches 7 bases. With V trimmed by 1 base and J by 2 bases, 2 bases remained unmatched. The CDR3 covers 14 residues. The germline CDR1 and CDR2 sequences are SGHNT and YENEEA. Incomplete CDR3 DNA: TGTGCCAGCAGCTTAGGGGCGGGAGCCTACGAG. It is translated as CASSLGAGAYE. The entire CDR3 sequence reads CASSLGAGAYEQYF. The full variable domain, its missing parts supplied by reference TRBV11-3 and TRBJ2-7, is EAGVVQSPRYKIIEKKQPVAFWCNPISGHNTLYWYLQNLGQGPELLIRYENEEAVDDSQLPKDRFSAERLKGVDSTLKIQPAELGDSAVYLCASSLGAGAYEQYFGPGTRLTVT.

This clone was seen many times. Read sequence stops 3 residues before the CDR3 end, and the germline J gene provides the missing end. The V gene is TRBV30, the J gene TRBJ2-2, with D possibly TRBD1 on 6 matching bases. Germline V lookup: CDR1 GTSNPN, CDR2 SVGIG (reference sequence). The CDR3 is 14 residues long. CDR3 in amino acids: CAWGTGYPNEKLFF. The CDR3 DNA, read in part, is TGTGCCTGGGGAACAGGGTACCCTAATGAAAAG. Complete variable domain (other parts from reference TRBV30 and TRBJ2-2): SQTIHQWPATLVQPVGSPLSLECTVEGTSNPNLYWYRQAAGRGLQLLFYSVGIGQISSEVPQNLSASRPQDRQFILSSKKLLLSDSGFYLCAWGTGYPNEKLFFGEGSRLTVL.

This clone was seen repeatedly, ten times or more. The read finishes 3 residues shy of the CDR3 end, and the germline J gene is used to complete it. The rearrangement uses TRBV20-1 and TRBJ2-3; 11 bases map to TRBD2. The CDR3 loop spans 15 amino acids. Germline V gene lookup returns CDR1 DFQATT and CDR2 SNEGSKA (reference sequence). The CDR3 reads CSAGSGREVFETQYF. The part of the CDR3 DNA that was read is TGCAGTGCTGGTAGCGGGAGGGAAGTGTTTGAGACG.